This T cell receptor (beta chain) was recorded in a study of blood T cells in healthy people across ages. CDR3 size: 13 residues. The ends were cut back, 1 base at V and 0 bases at J, with 6 bases in the middle. Germline V gives CDR1 DFQATT, CDR2 SNEGSKA (reference sequence). For the second PCR, which ran for about 7 to 11 cycles, a sample-barcoded 5' primer and a J-beta primer mix were used. One entry per CDR3 protein, called by TCRdb with MiXCR from the 5' RACE reads. There are around 1.1 million distinct CDR3 sequences in the sample; around two fifths occur only once, and around 12% lies in the top ten. This clonotype was seen more than once but under ten times.

This sequence was found in a man younger than 35 in good health. The specimen sequenced was blood. The chain couples TRBV20-1 to TRBJ1-2; D gene uncertain. Written as DNA, the CDR3 is TGCAGTGCTAGAGCAGGATCTAACTATGGCTACACCTTC. As protein: CSARAGSNYGYTF.